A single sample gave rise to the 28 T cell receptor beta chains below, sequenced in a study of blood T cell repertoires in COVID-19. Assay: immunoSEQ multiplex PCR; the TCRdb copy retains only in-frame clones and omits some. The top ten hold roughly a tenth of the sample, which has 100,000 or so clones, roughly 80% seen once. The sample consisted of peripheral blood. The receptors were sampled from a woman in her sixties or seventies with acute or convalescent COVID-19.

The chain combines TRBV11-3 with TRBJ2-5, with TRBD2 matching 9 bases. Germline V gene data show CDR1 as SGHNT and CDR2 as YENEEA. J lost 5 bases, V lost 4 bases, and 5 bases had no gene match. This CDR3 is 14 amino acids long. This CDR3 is CASSSGGGAETQYF. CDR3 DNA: TGTGCCAGCAGCTCGGGCGGGGGGGCCGAGACCCAGTACTTC.

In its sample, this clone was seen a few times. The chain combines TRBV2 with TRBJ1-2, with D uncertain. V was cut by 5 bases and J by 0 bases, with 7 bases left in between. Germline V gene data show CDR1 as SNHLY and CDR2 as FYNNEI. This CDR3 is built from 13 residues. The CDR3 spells CASSLQPNYGYTF. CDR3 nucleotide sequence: TGTGCCAGCAGTTTACAGCCTAACTATGGCTACACCTTC.

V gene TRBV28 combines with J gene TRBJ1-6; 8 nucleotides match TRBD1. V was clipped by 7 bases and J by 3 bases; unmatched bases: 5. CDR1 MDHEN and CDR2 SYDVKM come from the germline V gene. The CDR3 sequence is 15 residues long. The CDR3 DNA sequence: TGTGCCAGCAACCTGGACAGGGACTATAATTCACCCCTCCACTTT. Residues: CASNLDRDYNSPLHF.

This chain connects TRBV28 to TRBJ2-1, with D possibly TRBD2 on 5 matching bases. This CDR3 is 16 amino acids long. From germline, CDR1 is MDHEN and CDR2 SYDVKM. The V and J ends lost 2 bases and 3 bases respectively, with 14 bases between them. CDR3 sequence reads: CASSLIGKADYNEQFF. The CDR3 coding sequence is TGTGCCAGCAGTTTAATCGGGAAGGCAGACTACAATGAGCAGTTCTTC.

The DNA for the CDR3 is TGTGCCAGCAGCCAAGATCAAACTGCCTCCTACAATGAGCAGTTCTTC. Encoded protein: CASSQDQTASYNEQFF. The chain links TRBV3-1 (or the pseudogene TRBV3-2) to TRBJ2-1, with D unresolved. V was shortened by 0 bases and J by 0 bases, with 9 bases between the two germline ends. Per the germline V gene, CDR1 is LGHDT and CDR2 is YNNKEL (reference sequence). The CDR3 has 16 residues.

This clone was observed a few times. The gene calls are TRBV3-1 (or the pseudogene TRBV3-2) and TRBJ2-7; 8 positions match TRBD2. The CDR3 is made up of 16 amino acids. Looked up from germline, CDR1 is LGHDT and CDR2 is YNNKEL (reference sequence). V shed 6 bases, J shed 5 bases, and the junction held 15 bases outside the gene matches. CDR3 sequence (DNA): TGTGCCAGCAGTCACTTTAGCGGGGCGGGAGGCGACGAGCAGTACTTC. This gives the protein CASSHFSGAGGDEQYF.

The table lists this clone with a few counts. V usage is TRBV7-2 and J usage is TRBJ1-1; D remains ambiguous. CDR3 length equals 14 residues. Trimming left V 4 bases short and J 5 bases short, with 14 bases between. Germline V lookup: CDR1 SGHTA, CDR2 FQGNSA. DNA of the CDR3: TGTGCCAGCAGCTGGAGGCAGTCGGGTACTGAAGCTTTCTTT. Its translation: CASSWRQSGTEAFF.

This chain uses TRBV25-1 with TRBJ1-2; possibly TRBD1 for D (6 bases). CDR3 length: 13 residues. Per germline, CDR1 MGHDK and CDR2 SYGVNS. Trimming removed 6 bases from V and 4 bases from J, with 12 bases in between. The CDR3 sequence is CASRTGRGYGYTF. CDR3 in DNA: TGTGCCAGCAGGACAGGACGCGGCTATGGCTACACCTTC.

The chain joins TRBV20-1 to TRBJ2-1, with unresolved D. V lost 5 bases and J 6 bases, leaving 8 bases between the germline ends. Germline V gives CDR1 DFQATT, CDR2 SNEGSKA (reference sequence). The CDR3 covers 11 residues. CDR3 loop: CSASLGNEQFF. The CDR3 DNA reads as TGCAGTGCTTCCCTAGGCAATGAGCAGTTCTTC.

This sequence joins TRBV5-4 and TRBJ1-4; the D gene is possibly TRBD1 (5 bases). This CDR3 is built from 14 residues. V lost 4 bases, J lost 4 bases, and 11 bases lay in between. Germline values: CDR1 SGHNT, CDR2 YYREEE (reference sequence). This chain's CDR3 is CASSTDSFNEKLFF. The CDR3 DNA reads TGTGCCAGCAGCACAGACAGCTTTAATGAAAAACTGTTTTTT.

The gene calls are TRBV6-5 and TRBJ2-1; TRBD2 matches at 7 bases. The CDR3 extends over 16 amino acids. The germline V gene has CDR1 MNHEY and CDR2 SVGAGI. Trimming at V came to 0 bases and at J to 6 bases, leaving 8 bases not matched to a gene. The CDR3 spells CASSYSQSGVGNEQFF. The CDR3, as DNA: TGTGCCAGCAGTTACTCTCAAAGCGGGGTCGGCAATGAGCAGTTCTTC.

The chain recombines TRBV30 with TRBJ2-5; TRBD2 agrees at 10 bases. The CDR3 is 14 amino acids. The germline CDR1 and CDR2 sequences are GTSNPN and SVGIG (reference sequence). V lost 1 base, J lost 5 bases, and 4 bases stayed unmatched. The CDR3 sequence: CAWSAASGGETQYF. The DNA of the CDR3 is TGTGCCTGGAGTGCCGCTAGCGGGGGTGAGACCCAGTACTTC.

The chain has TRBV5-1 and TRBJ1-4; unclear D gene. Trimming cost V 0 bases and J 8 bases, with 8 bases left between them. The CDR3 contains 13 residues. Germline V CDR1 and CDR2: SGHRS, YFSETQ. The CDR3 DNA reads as TGCGCCAGCAGCTTGGGAGGGAACGAAAAACTGTTTTTT. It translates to CASSLGGNEKLFF.

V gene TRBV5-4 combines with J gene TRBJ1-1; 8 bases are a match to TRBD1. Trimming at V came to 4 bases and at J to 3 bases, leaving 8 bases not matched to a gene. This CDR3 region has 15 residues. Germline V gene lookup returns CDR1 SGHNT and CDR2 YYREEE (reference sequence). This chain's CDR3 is CASSPRTGRHTEAFF. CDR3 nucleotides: TGTGCCAGCAGCCCCAGGACAGGGAGGCACACTGAAGCTTTCTTT.

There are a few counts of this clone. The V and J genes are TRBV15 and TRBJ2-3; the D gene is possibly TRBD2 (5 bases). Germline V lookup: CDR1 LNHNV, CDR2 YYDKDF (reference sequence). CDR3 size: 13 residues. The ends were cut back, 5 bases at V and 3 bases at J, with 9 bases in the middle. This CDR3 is CATSSPGTDTQYF. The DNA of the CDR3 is TGTGCCACCAGCTCCCCGGGGACAGATACGCAGTATTTT.

CDR3 sequence: CASSYSGTGGNEKLFF. In DNA, the CDR3 is TGTGCCAGCAGTTACTCAGGGACAGGGGGTAATGAAAAACTGTTTTTT. This chain links TRBV6-5 with TRBJ1-4, with TRBD1 identical over 11 bases. The CDR3 has 16 amino acids. CDR1 MNHEY and CDR2 SVGAGI come from the germline V gene. Trimming at V came to 0 bases and at J to 4 bases, leaving 1 base not matched to a gene.

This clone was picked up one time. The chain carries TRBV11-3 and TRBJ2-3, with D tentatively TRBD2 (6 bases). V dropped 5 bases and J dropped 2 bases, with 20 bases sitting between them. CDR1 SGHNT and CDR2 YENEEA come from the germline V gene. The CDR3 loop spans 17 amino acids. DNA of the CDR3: TGTGCCAGCAGCCCCGGGGCGGGATTGAGCCTCACAGATACGCAGTATTTT. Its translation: CASSPGAGLSLTDTQYF.

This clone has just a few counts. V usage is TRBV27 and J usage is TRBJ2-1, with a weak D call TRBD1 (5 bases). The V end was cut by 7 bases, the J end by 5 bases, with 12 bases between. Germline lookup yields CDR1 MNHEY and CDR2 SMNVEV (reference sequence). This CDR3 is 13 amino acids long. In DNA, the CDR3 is TGTGCCAGCACCCCAGGGCTCAACAATGAGCAGTTCTTC. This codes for CASTPGLNNEQFF.

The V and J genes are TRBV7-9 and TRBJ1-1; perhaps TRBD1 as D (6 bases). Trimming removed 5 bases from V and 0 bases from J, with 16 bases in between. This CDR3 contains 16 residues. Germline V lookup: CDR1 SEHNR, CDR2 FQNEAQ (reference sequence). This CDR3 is CASSKFGGAMNTEAFF. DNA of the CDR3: TGTGCCAGCAGCAAGTTTGGGGGCGCCATGAACACTGAAGCTTTCTTT. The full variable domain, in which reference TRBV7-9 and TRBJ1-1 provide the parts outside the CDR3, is DTGVSQNPRHKITKRGQNVTFRCDPISEHNRLYWYRQTLGQGPEFLTYFQNEAQLEKSRLLSDRFSAERPKGSFSTLEIQRTEQGDSAMYLCASSKFGGAMNTEAFFGQGTRLTVV.

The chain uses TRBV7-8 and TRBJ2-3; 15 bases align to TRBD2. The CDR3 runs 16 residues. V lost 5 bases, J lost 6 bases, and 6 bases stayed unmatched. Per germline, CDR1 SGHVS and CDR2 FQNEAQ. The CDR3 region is CASSQGLAGGPDTQYF. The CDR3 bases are TGTGCCAGCAGCCAGGGACTAGCGGGAGGACCCGATACGCAGTATTTT.

CDR3 in DNA: TGTGCCAGCAGAACAGGTGCCCACACCGGGGAGCTGTTTTTT. Protein product: CASRTGAHTGELFF. The chain carries TRBV6-5 and TRBJ2-2; D is possibly TRBD1 (5 bases). V dropped 6 bases and J dropped 3 bases, with 11 bases sitting between them. Per the germline V gene, CDR1 is MNHEY and CDR2 is SVGAGI. There are 14 residues in the CDR3.

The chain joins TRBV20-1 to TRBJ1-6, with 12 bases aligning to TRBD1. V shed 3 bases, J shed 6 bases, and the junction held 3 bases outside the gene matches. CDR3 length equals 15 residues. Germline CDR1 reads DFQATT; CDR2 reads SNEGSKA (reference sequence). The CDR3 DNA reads TGCAGTGCTAGTTGGGACAGGGGGCTTAATTCACCCCTCCACTTT. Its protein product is CSASWDRGLNSPLHF.

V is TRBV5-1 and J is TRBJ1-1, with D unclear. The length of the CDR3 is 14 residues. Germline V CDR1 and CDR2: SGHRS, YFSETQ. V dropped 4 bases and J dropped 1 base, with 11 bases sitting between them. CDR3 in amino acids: CASSPRRQNTEAFF. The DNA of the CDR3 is TGCGCCAGCAGCCCCCGGCGGCAGAACACTGAAGCTTTCTTT.

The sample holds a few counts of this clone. The CDR3 DNA is TGTGCCAGCAATTCCCAGGGCGTGGGCAATCAGCCCCAGCATTTT. Translated: CASNSQGVGNQPQHF. V and J are TRBV2 and TRBJ1-5, with a tentative D call TRBD1 (5 bases). CDR3 length equals 15 residues. The V gene lost 7 bases and the J gene lost 2 bases, with 15 bases spanning the gap. CDR1 is SNHLY and CDR2 is FYNNEI in the germline V gene. The complete variable domain, with remaining parts taken from reference TRBV2 and TRBJ1-5, reads EPEVTQTPSHQVTQMGQEVILRCVPISNHLYFYWYRQILGQKVEFLVSFYNNEISEKSEIFDDQFSVERPDGSNFTLKIRSTKLEDSAMYFCASNSQGVGNQPQHFGDGTRLSIL.

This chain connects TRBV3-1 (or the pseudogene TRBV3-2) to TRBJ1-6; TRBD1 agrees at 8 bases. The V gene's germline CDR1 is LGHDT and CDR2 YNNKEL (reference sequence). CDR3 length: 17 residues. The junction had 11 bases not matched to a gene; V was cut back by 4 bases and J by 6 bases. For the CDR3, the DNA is TGTGCCAGCAGCCTGATCCCTCCAGGACAGGGTAATTCACCCCTCCACTTT. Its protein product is CASSLIPPGQGNSPLHF.

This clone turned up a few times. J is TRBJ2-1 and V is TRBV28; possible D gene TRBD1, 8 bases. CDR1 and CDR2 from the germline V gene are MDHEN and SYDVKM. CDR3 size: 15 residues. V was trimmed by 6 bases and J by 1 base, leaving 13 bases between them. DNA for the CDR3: TGTGCCAGCAGCTACAGGGGGGGATCCTACAATGAGCAGTTCTTC. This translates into CASSYRGGSYNEQFF.

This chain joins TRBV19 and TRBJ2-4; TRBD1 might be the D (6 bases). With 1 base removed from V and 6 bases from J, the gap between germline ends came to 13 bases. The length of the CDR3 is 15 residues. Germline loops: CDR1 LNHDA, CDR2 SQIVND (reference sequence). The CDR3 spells CASSIGGGHPNIQYF. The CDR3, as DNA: TGTGCCAGTAGTATAGGTGGGGGACACCCAAACATTCAGTACTTC.

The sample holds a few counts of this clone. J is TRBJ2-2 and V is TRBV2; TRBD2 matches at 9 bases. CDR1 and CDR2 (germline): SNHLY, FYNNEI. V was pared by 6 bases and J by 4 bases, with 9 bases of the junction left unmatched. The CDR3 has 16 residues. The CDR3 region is CASRGLAGWSTGELFF. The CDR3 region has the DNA TGTGCCAGCAGAGGTCTAGCGGGGTGGAGCACCGGGGAGCTGTTTTTT.